This TCR beta chain was identified in a study of a mutant IDH1 vaccine in newly diagnosed glioma. About the research overall: Sex among treated patients split about 62% male, roughly 40% female; mean age was about 43 years. Those enrolled had earlier been treated with radiotherapy, temozolomide, or both, mostly both. Regarding the study as a whole: Altogether, 80% to 95% of patients exhibited vaccine-induced immune responses. It seemed that pseudoprogression was not linked to changes in the top peripheral T cell clonotypes.

Per the germline V gene, CDR1 is SGDLS and CDR2 is YYNGEE. CDR3 size: 17 residues. Trimming took 0 bases from V and 3 from J; bases not matched to a gene: 9. Data came from immunoSEQ multiplex PCR; TCRdb stores just in-frame clones and leaves some out. The sample lists approximately 54,000 clones, roughly 80% occurring once. Note on this clone: Its antigen is not identified.

Time point denoted: baseline, week 1 (first vaccination visit). The treatment here: pre-vaccination baseline after standard-of-care therapy. The sequencing here drew on PBMCs, taken from a glioma patient treated with radiotherapy, temozolomide or both. This sequence was found in a man aged 18 to 29 with glioma. The chain carries TRBV9 and TRBJ1-3, with 7 bases identical to TRBD1. CDR3 coding DNA: TGTGCCAGCAGCGTAGCTCCCTCAGGGGGTTATGGAAACACCATATATTTT. This sequence encodes CASSVAPSGGYGNTIYF.